This T cell receptor (beta chain) was found in a study of blood T cell repertoires in COVID-19. Study details: Acute and convalescent COVID-19 specimens originated in the United States, Italy and Spain.

Profiling relied on immunoSEQ multiplex PCR, and the TCRdb table lists in-frame clones only, not all of them. This table has 180,000 or so clones, approximately 85% appearing once. The germline CDR1 and CDR2 sequences are LNHDA and SQIVND (reference sequence). With 8 bases removed from V and 10 bases from J, the gap between germline ends came to 15 bases. The CDR3 has 13 amino acids. This sequence originates from a woman older than 75 with acute or convalescent COVID-19. This sequence joins TRBV19 and TRBJ1-6; D is uncertain. The sample was peripheral blood. The CDR3 spells CASQRASLSPLHF. DNA for the CDR3: TGTGCCAGTCAACGTGCGTCCCTCTCACCCCTCCACTTT.